This T cell receptor (beta chain) was identified during a study of T cell responses to AZD1222 COVID-19 vaccine. CDR1 ENHRY and CDR2 SYGVKD come from the germline V gene. With V trimmed by 0 bases and J by 5 bases, 1 base remained unmatched. CDR3 length: 15 amino acids. Profiling relied on immunoSEQ multiplex PCR, and the TCRdb table lists in-frame clones only, not all of them. The table includes some 190,000 clones, around 94% detected once. In its sample, this clone was seen once. This receptor was taken from an adult in good health. The chain combines TRBV10-3 with TRBJ1-6; 7 positions match TRBD1. The source was peripheral blood, collected on day 0 of AZD1222 vaccination. The CDR3 DNA sequence: TGTGCCATCAGTGAGTCGGGACAGCATAATTCACCCCTCCACTTT. Protein product: CAISESGQHNSPLHF.